The present TCR beta chain was sequenced within a study of identical twins. Study observations and caveats: Fewer insertions characterized abundant cord blood beta clonotypes, whereas memory repertoires showed none. Conclusions came from cross-sectional statistical analysis, not from following the same donors.

Many counts were recorded for this clonotype. Antigen specificity is unknown. This CDR3 contains 14 residues. Per germline, CDR1 SEHNR and CDR2 FQNEAQ (reference sequence). Between the trimmed V and J ends, which lost 3 bases and 3 bases, there was a span of 12 bases. TCRdb processed the 5' RACE reads anew with MiXCR; each CDR3 protein has one entry. The repertoire holds hundreds of thousands of distinct CDR3 sequences, with 8.5% to 9.5% as singletons. These data were also filed under a second study, of yellow fever vaccine responses in identical twins.

The sequenced sample was PBMCs. The chain combines TRBV7-9 with TRBJ2-7; the D gene is possibly TRBD1 (6 bases). This receptor was obtained from a young woman in good health. The CDR3 loop is CASSLAGTNYEQYF. The CDR3 nucleotides are TGTGCCAGCAGCTTGGCCGGGACAAACTACGAGCAGTACTTC.